One and the same sample provided the 10 T cell receptor beta chains below, sequenced in a study of identical twins. TCRdb redid the calling of the 5' RACE reads with MiXCR, one entry per CDR3 protein. The sample carries 650,000 to 800,000 distinct CDR3 sequences, 8.5% to 9% recorded once. This same sample was also part of a study on yellow fever vaccine responses in identical twins.

The sequenced material came from PBMCs. Every receptor here comes from a woman between 18 and 30 years old in good health.

This clonotype was recorded at least ten times. The chain joins TRBV29-1 to TRBJ2-1, with 9 bases that match TRBD2. This CDR3 comprises 16 residues. CDR1 and CDR2 from the germline V gene are SQVTM and ANQGSEA. Trimming cost V 1 base and J 4 bases; bases outside gene matches: 8. As DNA, the CDR3 is TGCAGCGTTGAAGTTCTAGCGGGGATAGTGTACAATGAGCAGTTCTTC. It translates to CSVEVLAGIVYNEQFF.

Ten or more counts support this clonotype. This chain links TRBV12-3 or TRBV12-4 with TRBJ1-2, with no clear D. There are 13 residues in the CDR3. The V end lost 3 bases, the J end lost 4 bases, and 9 bases lay between the germline ends. This CDR3 is CASSFRRFYGYTF. For the CDR3, the DNA is TGTGCCAGCAGTTTCCGAAGATTCTATGGCTACACCTTC.

V is TRBV24-1 and J is TRBJ2-7, with TRBD1 matching over 8 bases. V shed 0 bases and J 12 bases; nucleotides not matched to a gene: 6. Germline values: CDR1 KGHDR, CDR2 SFDVKD. The CDR3 totals 13 residues. The CDR3 DNA is TGTGCCACCAGTGATTTGCCCTGGACAGGGTTGTACTTC. The encoded protein is CATSDLPWTGLYF.

This CDR3 reads CASRFAGSSYEQYF. In DNA, the CDR3 is TGTGCCAGCAGGTTCGCGGGGAGCTCCTACGAGCAGTACTTC. This chain uses TRBV6-1 with TRBJ2-7, with D tentatively TRBD2 (6 bases). Germline-derived CDR1 and CDR2 are MNHNS and SASEGT. V lost 6 bases, J lost 0 bases, and 12 bases lay in between. The CDR3 totals 14 residues.

This chain links TRBV9 with TRBJ2-1; TRBD2 matches 9 bases. CDR1 is SGDLS, CDR2 YYNGEE, per germline. The CDR3 totals 14 residues. V was pared by 1 base and J by 7 bases, with 3 bases of the junction left unmatched. CDR3 protein: CASSVLAGTNEQFF. The CDR3 region has the DNA TGTGCCAGCAGCGTACTAGCGGGGACGAATGAGCAGTTCTTC.

V is TRBV12-3 or TRBV12-4 and J is TRBJ2-3; D unresolved. This CDR3 has 14 amino acids. V dropped 6 bases and J dropped 0 bases, with 10 bases sitting between them. In DNA, the CDR3 is TGTGCCAGCAGCTACACCCCTAGCACAGATACGCAGTATTTT. Protein: CASSYTPSTDTQYF.

In its sample, this clonotype was seen a few times. V gene TRBV12-3 or TRBV12-4 combines with J gene TRBJ2-2, with 10 bases lining up with TRBD2. CDR3 length: 15 residues. Trimming cost V 5 bases and J 4 bases; bases outside gene matches: 4. The CDR3 region is CASSQAGGLTGELFF. The CDR3, as DNA: TGTGCCAGCAGTCAAGCGGGAGGGCTCACCGGGGAGCTGTTTTTT.

This chain connects TRBV7-9 to TRBJ2-1, with TRBD1 as a possible D gene (5 bases). The germline gives CDR1 SEHNR, CDR2 FQNEAQ (reference sequence). The CDR3 contains 16 residues. V gave up 2 bases and J gave up 3 bases, with 14 bases separating them. This CDR3 reads CASSLSRQGIYNEQFF. In DNA, the CDR3 is TGTGCCAGCAGCTTATCTCGGCAGGGAATCTACAATGAGCAGTTCTTC.

The chain joins TRBV6-2 or TRBV6-3 to TRBJ2-7, with D hard to call. Deletions cut 5 bases from V and 5 bases from J, with 10 bases between. Germline V gene sequence: CDR1 MNHEY, CDR2 SVGEGT. The CDR3 sequence is 12 residues long. The CDR3 reads CASSPYENEQYF. CDR3 nucleotides: TGTGCCAGCAGTCCTTACGAGAACGAGCAGTACTTC.

This clonotype was found many times. This chain links TRBV12-3 or TRBV12-4 with TRBJ2-5, with D perhaps matching TRBD1 (5 bases). The CDR3 runs to 13 residues. V lost 3 bases to trimming and J lost 5 bases, with 10 bases between them. Here the CDR3 reads CASSFFSGETQYF. Written as DNA, the CDR3 is TGTGCCAGCAGTTTCTTCTCAGGGGAGACCCAGTACTTC.